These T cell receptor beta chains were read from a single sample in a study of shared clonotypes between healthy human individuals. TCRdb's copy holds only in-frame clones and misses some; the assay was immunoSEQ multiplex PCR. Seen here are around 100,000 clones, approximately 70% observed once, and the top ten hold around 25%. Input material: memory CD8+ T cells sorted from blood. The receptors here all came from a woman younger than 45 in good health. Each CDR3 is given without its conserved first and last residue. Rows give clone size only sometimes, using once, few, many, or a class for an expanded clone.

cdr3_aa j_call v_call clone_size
ASRGEGGPVDYEQY TRBJ2-7 TRBV27 NA
ASSEASGTGSNEQF TRBJ2-1 TRBV6-1 NA
ASNEGAASTDTQY TRBJ2-3 TRBV25-1 few
ASSIDWLAEYNEQF TRBJ2-1 TRBV19 NA
ASSFGAGERETQY TRBJ2-5 TRBV11-2 NA
ASSSTPYEQY NA TRBV27 NA
ASSFDGSLVEGWNTEAF TRBJ1-1 TRBV11-2 NA
ASRRVMNTEAF TRBJ1-1 TRBV5-1 NA
ASSQGPQDRVSYEQY TRBJ2-7 TRBV4-1 NA
ASSQGPNSGSPLH TRBJ1-6 TRBV4-1 NA
ASSQAVGGVYEQY TRBJ2-7 TRBV4-1 NA
ASSYSLETGELF TRBJ2-2 TRBV6-6 medium-sized
ASSWTPNNEQF TRBJ2-1 TRBV11-3 NA
ASSGPGEAGELF TRBJ2-2 TRBV25-1 many
ASSPPTDYGYT TRBJ1-2 TRBV18 few
ASSHPGLASLADEQF TRBJ2-1 TRBV2 NA
ASSLEARQGDNQPQH TRBJ1-5 TRBV5-5 NA
ASSWDRGSYNEQF TRBJ2-1 TRBV7-8 NA
ASSLLAPPNEQF TRBJ2-1 TRBV27 NA
ASSVRSSYNEQF TRBJ2-1 TRBV2 NA
ASNPGLRNYGYT TRBJ1-2 TRBV9 NA
ASRGGTLAEKLF TRBJ1-4 TRBV2 NA
ASGIATGGTIGTNEKLF TRBJ1-4 TRBV23-1 NA
ASSSGTSGANVLT TRBJ2-6 TRBV5-1 few
SVVWSGSSYEQY TRBJ2-7 TRBV29-1 NA
ASRAPGQYQPQH TRBJ1-5 TRBV2 NA
ASSFEGQAASAGYGYT TRBJ1-2 TRBV5-1 NA
ASYSGTGYEQY TRBJ2-7 TRBV6-6 NA
AISESSNMIKQPQH TRBJ1-5 TRBV10-3 many
ASGTTSGRDTQY TRBJ2-3 TRBV11-2 NA
ATSRDFNTDTQY TRBJ2-3 TRBV15 NA
ASSDWTSGRPEQY TRBJ2-7 TRBV6-4 few
ASSAGQGDAF TRBJ1-1 TRBV6-1 NA
ASSQEQGAYEQY TRBJ2-7 TRBV4-1 few
ASSLRGGGTTEAF TRBJ1-1 TRBV6-5 NA
ASSLDSNQPQH TRBJ1-5 TRBV7-9 NA
ASSTPGALEKLF TRBJ1-4 TRBV11-2 NA
ASTGEYSNQPQH TRBJ1-5 TRBV28 NA
ASSLPDRVNTGELF TRBJ2-2 TRBV28 NA
ASSLTRVREQY TRBJ2-7 TRBV7-6 few
ASSLSWGATKNIQY TRBJ2-4 TRBV11-3 NA
ASSSHGTGAYEQY TRBJ2-7 TRBV28 NA
ASSSWTSGTEQF TRBJ2-1 TRBV7-8 NA
ASSQAHRRRENTDTQY TRBJ2-3 TRBV4-2 NA
ASSPKGSDTQY TRBJ2-3 TRBV7-3 few
ASSQDRLIYEQF TRBJ2-1 TRBV4-2 NA
ASSLVSGSGNEQF TRBJ2-1 TRBV5-1 NA
ASSEARSGANVLT TRBJ2-6 TRBV6-1 few
ASSFLPGQNYGYT TRBJ1-2 TRBV5-6 NA
ASKGHRGRAGTTSYNEQF TRBJ2-1 TRBV27 NA
ASSDVPGQGSDTQY TRBJ2-3 TRBV6-4 few